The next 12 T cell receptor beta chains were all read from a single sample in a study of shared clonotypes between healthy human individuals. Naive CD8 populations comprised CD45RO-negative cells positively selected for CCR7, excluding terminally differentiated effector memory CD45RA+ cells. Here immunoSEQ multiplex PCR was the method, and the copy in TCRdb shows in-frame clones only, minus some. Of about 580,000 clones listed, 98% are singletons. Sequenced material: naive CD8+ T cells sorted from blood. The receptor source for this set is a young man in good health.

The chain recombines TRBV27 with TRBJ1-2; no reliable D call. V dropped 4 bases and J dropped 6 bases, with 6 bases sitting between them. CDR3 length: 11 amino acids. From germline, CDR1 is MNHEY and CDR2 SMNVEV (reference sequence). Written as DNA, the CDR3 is TGTGCCAGCAGTTCTGGCCATGGCTACACCTTC. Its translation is CASSSGHGYTF.

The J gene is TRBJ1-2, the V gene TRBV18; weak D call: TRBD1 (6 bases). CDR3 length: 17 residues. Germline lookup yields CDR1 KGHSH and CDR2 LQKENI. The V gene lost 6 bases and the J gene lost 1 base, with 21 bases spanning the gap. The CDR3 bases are TGTGCCAGCTCCCCGAGCCCAGGGGAGGAAGATAACTATGGCTACACCTTC. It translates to CASSPSPGEEDNYGYTF.

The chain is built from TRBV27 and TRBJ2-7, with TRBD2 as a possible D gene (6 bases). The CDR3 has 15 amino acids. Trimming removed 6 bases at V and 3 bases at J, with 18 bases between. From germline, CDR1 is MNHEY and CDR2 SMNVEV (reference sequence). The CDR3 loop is CASRRRLGIVYEQYF. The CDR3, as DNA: TGTGCCAGCAGGCGTAGACTAGGTATCGTCTACGAGCAGTACTTC.

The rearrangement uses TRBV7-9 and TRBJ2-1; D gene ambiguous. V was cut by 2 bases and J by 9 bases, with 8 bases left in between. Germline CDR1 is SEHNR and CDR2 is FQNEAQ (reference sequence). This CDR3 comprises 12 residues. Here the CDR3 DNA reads TGTGCCAGCAGCTTACTGGCCAGTGAGCAGTTCTTC. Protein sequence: CASSLLASEQFF.

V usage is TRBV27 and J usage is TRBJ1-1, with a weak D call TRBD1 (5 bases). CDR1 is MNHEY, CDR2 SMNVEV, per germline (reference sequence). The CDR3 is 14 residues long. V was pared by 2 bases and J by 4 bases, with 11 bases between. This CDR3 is CASSLVTGGTEAFF. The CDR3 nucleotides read TGTGCCAGCAGTTTAGTAACGGGGGGCACTGAAGCTTTCTTT.

CDR3 loop: CASTLSEAGAFF. DNA of the CDR3: TGTGCCAGCACCCTCTCCGAGGCTGGAGCTTTCTTT. V and J are TRBV11-2 and TRBJ1-1; unclear D gene. CDR3 size: 12 residues. Trimming took 7 bases from V and 10 from J, leaving 16 bases between them. CDR1 and CDR2 (germline): SGHAT, FQNNGV.

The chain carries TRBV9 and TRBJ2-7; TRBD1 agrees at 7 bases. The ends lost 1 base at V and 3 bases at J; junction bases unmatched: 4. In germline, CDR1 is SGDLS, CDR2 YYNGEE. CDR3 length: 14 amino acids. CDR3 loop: CASSVQGDDYEQYF. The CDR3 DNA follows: TGTGCCAGCAGCGTACAGGGGGATGACTACGAGCAGTACTTC.

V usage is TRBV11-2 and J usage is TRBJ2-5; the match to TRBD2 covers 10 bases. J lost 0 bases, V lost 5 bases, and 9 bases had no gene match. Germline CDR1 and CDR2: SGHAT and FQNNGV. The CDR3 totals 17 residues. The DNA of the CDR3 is TGTGCCAGCAGCCCTCCACCCGGGACTAGCGACCAAGAGACCCAGTACTTC. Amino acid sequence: CASSPPPGTSDQETQYF.

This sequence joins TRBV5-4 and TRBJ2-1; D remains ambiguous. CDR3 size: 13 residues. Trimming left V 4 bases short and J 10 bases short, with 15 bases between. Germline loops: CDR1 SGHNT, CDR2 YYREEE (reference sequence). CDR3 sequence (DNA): TGTGCCAGCAGCCCCTTGGGTCAGGTAGAGCAGTTCTTC. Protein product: CASSPLGQVEQFF.

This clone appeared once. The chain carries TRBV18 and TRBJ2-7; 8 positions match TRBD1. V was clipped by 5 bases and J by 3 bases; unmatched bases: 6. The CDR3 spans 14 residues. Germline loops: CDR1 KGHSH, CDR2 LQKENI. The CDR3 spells CASSSPTGGYEQYF. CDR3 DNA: TGTGCCAGCTCATCCCCTACAGGGGGCTACGAGCAGTACTTC.

The CDR3 region is CAISELPLTGNSNQPQHF. The CDR3 nucleotides read TGTGCCATCAGTGAGCTACCCCTTACAGGGAATAGCAATCAGCCCCAGCATTTT. The rearrangement uses TRBV10-3 and TRBJ1-5; maybe TRBD1 (6 bases). Germline V CDR1 and CDR2: ENHRY, SYGVKD. V was shortened by 2 bases and J by 0 bases, with 17 bases between the two germline ends. The CDR3 covers 18 residues.

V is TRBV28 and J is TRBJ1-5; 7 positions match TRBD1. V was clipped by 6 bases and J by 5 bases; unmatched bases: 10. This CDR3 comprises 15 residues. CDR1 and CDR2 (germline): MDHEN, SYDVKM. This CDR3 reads CASRKRQGYDQPQHF. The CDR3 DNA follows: TGTGCCAGCAGAAAACGACAGGGATACGATCAGCCCCAGCATTTT.